The 22 T cell receptor beta chains in this list originate from one sample, sequenced in a study of identical twins' blood T cells (dated by TCRdb to the early 2010s). Library creation used 5' RACE. Sequencing took place on an Illumina Genome Analyzer IIx. The public reads were reprocessed in TCRdb via fastp at Q25 and MiXCR, keeping in-frame beta chains. A single entry per CDR3 protein holds the most common genes and DNA from its merged rows. The sample table holds hundreds of thousands of distinct CDR3 sequences, of which roughly 28% were seen once. 6.1% of the sample goes to the ten largest clones. Sequences were obtained from PBMCs. The receptors stem from a woman aged 18-49 years in good health.

V gene TRBV2 combines with J gene TRBJ1-5; D ambiguous. Germline-derived CDR1 and CDR2 are SNHLY and FYNNEI. Trimming took 8 bases from V and 6 from J, leaving 11 bases between them. This CDR3 has 12 residues. CDR3 sequence: CASRWETQPQHF. The CDR3, as DNA: TGTGCCAGCCGATGGGAGACTCAGCCCCAGCATTTT.

The table lists this clonotype with a few counts. The chain links TRBV15 to TRBJ2-1; D ambiguous. Germline CDR1 is LNHNV and CDR2 is YYDKDF (reference sequence). Trimming shortened V by 6 bases and J by 8 bases, and 11 bases separated the two germline ends. This CDR3 is 12 amino acids long. The DNA of the CDR3 is TGTGCCACCAGGGGTTGGTACGATGAGCAGTTCTTC. Translating it yields CATRGWYDEQFF. Full variable domain (rest looked up from reference TRBV15 and TRBJ2-1): DAMVIQNPRYQVTQFGKPVTLSCSQTLNHNVMYWYQQKSSQAPKLLFHYYDKDFNNEADTPDNFQSRRPNTSFCFLDIRSPGLGDTAMYLCATRGWYDEQFFGPGTRLTVL.

The chain has TRBV12-3 or TRBV12-4 and TRBJ1-5, with TRBD1 as a possible D gene (5 bases). Trimming shortened V by 3 bases and J by 6 bases, and 15 bases separated the two germline ends. This CDR3 is 15 amino acids long. Here the CDR3 DNA reads TGTGCCAGCAGTTTCGGGCAGGGAGGCGGTCAGCCCCAGCATTTT. It translates to CASSFGQGGGQPQHF.

This clonotype was observed a few times. The chain is built from TRBV11-2 and TRBJ2-2; D is undetermined. The CDR3 spans 14 residues. CDR1 is SGHAT and CDR2 is FQNNGV in the germline V gene. V was trimmed by 10 bases and J by 4 bases, leaving 16 bases between them. CDR3 residues: CATSGAGPTGELFF. CDR3 in DNA: TGTGCCACCTCGGGCGCAGGACCCACCGGGGAGCTGTTTTTT.

This clonotype came up many times. The chain joins TRBV2 to TRBJ1-5; D is ambiguous. CDR3 length equals 13 residues. Trimming cost V 3 bases and J 1 base, with 4 bases left between them. Germline loops: CDR1 SNHLY, CDR2 FYNNEI. CDR3 bases: TGTGCCAGCAGTGAGTACAGCAATCAGCCCCAGCATTTT. Amino acids: CASSEYSNQPQHF.

The table lists this clonotype with a few counts. The V gene is TRBV18, the J gene TRBJ1-3; D is unresolved. V was pared by 2 bases and J by 0 bases, with 14 bases between. CDR1 and CDR2 from the germline V gene are KGHSH and LQKENI. This CDR3 is built from 17 residues. In DNA, the CDR3 is TGTGCCAGCTCACCATCCCAAGATGCGAGCTCTGGAAACACCATATATTTT. Protein: CASSPSQDASSGNTIYF.

This clonotype was recorded a few times. The J gene is TRBJ1-1, the V gene TRBV29-1; D perhaps matches TRBD1 (5 bases). The length of the CDR3 is 11 residues. V dropped 5 bases and J dropped 7 bases, with 11 bases sitting between them. The germline gives CDR1 SQVTM, CDR2 ANQGSEA. This CDR3 is CSVQGHFEAFF. The CDR3 DNA follows: TGCAGCGTTCAAGGACACTTTGAAGCTTTCTTT. Drawing the rest from reference TRBV29-1 and TRBJ1-1, the complete variable domain is SAVISQKPSRDICQRGTSLTIQCQVDSQVTMMFWYRQQPGQSLTLIATANQGSEATYESGFVIDKFPISRPNLTFSTLTVSNMSPEDSSIYLCSVQGHFEAFFGQGTRLTVV.

This clonotype was seen a few times. J is TRBJ1-1 and V is TRBV11-3; D is ambiguous. The germline gives CDR1 SGHNT, CDR2 YENEEA. CDR3 length: 11 amino acids. The germline V and J ends were trimmed by 1 base and 10 bases, with 7 bases remaining between them. In nucleotides, the CDR3 is TGTGCCAGCAGCTTAGGCAGGCGAGCTTTCTTT. Translated, it gives CASSLGRRAFF.

The gene calls are TRBV20-1 and TRBJ2-7; D unresolved. The V end lost 4 bases, the J end lost 2 bases, and 12 bases lay between the germline ends. Germline V gene data show CDR1 as DFQATT and CDR2 as SNEGSKA (reference sequence). This CDR3 has 13 amino acids. CDR3 sequence reads: CSATTNGAYEQYF. Here the CDR3 DNA reads TGCAGTGCTACAACTAACGGAGCCTACGAGCAGTACTTC.

This clonotype has only a few counts. Here the CDR3 DNA reads TGCAGTGCTAGATTAGCGGGAGTAGTTGAGACCCAGTACTTC. Translation: CSARLAGVVETQYF. The chain links TRBV20-1 to TRBJ2-5, with 9 bases matching TRBD2. Germline loops: CDR1 DFQATT, CDR2 SNEGSKA (reference sequence). The CDR3 sequence is 14 residues long. With V trimmed by 2 bases and J by 5 bases, 6 bases remained unmatched.

The table lists this clonotype with a few counts. This chain links TRBV20-1 with TRBJ1-3; D perhaps matches TRBD1 (6 bases). The CDR3 totals 16 residues. Trimming removed 1 base from V and 3 bases from J, with 16 bases in between. Germline values: CDR1 DFQATT, CDR2 SNEGSKA (reference sequence). The CDR3 sequence is CSARVPHTGFGNTIYF. The CDR3 nucleotides are TGCAGTGCTAGAGTGCCACACACAGGGTTTGGAAACACCATATATTTT.

This rearrangement joins TRBV29-1 to TRBJ2-1, with D unclear. Looked up from germline, CDR1 is SQVTM and CDR2 is ANQGSEA. The CDR3 sequence is 11 residues long. The CDR3 sequence is CTTTRNNEQFF. As DNA, the CDR3 is TGCACCACGACTCGGAACAATGAGCAGTTCTTC.

This clonotype was counted between two and nine times. This rearrangement joins TRBV20-1 to TRBJ1-6, with TRBD1 matching over 7 bases. V lost 5 bases, J lost 7 bases, and 8 bases stayed unmatched. The CDR3 is 14 residues long. The V gene's germline CDR1 is DFQATT and CDR2 SNEGSKA (reference sequence). The CDR3 region is CSAARTGGNSPLHF. DNA of the CDR3: TGCAGTGCTGCCCGGACAGGAGGGAATTCACCCCTCCACTTT.

This clonotype was counted between two and nine times. The chain joins TRBV9 to TRBJ1-2; 7 nucleotides align to TRBD1. The CDR3 spans 15 residues. Germline CDR1 and CDR2: SGDLS and YYNGEE. V dropped 0 bases and J dropped 2; count of bases not matched to a gene: 4. The CDR3 nucleotides read TGTGCCAGCAGCGTAGGGACAGGATCCAACTATGGCTACACCTTC. As protein: CASSVGTGSNYGYTF.

The chain recombines TRBV11-2 with TRBJ2-1; no clear D. The germline V gene has CDR1 SGHAT and CDR2 FQNNGV. Trimming pared 6 bases from V and 5 bases from J, leaving 20 bases between. CDR3 length: 16 residues. Here the CDR3 reads CASRNRMSKIHNEQFF. The CDR3 DNA sequence: TGTGCCAGCAGGAATCGGATGAGTAAGATCCACAATGAGCAGTTCTTC.

At least ten counts were recorded for this clonotype. The CDR3: CASSPDGYYGYTF. As DNA, the CDR3 is TGTGCCAGCAGCCCTGACGGATACTATGGCTACACCTTC. The genes are TRBV2 and TRBJ1-2; no clear D gene. The CDR3 spans 13 residues. V was cut by 6 bases and J by 3 bases, with 11 bases left in between. Germline-derived CDR1 and CDR2 are SNHLY and FYNNEI. Together with reference TRBV2 and TRBJ1-2, the CDR3 gives the full variable domain: EPEVTQTPSHQVTQMGQEVILRCVPISNHLYFYWYRQILGQKVEFLVSFYNNEISEKSEIFDDQFSVERPDGSNFTLKIRSTKLEDSAMYFCASSPDGYYGYTFGSGTRLTVV.

The chain employs TRBV25-1 and TRBJ1-1; unclear D gene. The CDR3 contains 14 residues. Germline V gives CDR1 MGHDK, CDR2 SYGVNS. V shed 3 bases and J shed 4 bases, with 12 bases lying between them. The CDR3 nucleotides read TGTGCCAGCAGTGACCCGGGAGGAAGCACTGAAGCTTTCTTT. It codes for CASSDPGGSTEAFF.

The V and J genes are TRBV12-5 and TRBJ1-1, with TRBD1 as a possible D gene (5 bases). This CDR3 contains 19 residues. CDR1 is LGHNT and CDR2 is FRNRAP in the germline V gene. Between the trimmed V and J ends, which lost 0 bases and 2 bases, there was a span of 22 bases. The CDR3 coding sequence is TGTGCTAGTGGTTTGGTACTCATATCGACTGGACAAAAAAACACTGAAGCTTTCTTT. Translating gives CASGLVLISTGQKNTEAFF.

The rearrangement links TRBV29-1 to TRBJ2-1, with unresolved D. The CDR3 has 11 residues. V was cut by 7 bases and J by 7 bases, with 11 bases left in between. Looked up from germline, CDR1 is SQVTM and CDR2 is ANQGSEA. The CDR3 coding sequence is TGCAGCGCTGATAAGCGAAATGAGCAGTTCTTC. This codes for CSADKRNEQFF.

This clonotype has more than one count but fewer than ten. This sequence joins TRBV7-2 and TRBJ1-1, with D uncertain. There are 12 residues in the CDR3. The V end was cut by 5 bases, the J end by 6 bases, with 10 bases between. The V gene's germline CDR1 is SGHTA and CDR2 FQGNSA. CDR3 loop: CASSLMDAEAFF. CDR3 sequence (DNA): TGTGCCAGCAGCCTGATGGACGCTGAAGCTTTCTTT.

With respect to this clonotype: A clone one base away is much larger, so this may be a read error. The chain links TRBV20-1 to TRBJ2-4; D is undetermined. Per germline, CDR1 DFQATT and CDR2 SNEGSKA (reference sequence). There are 12 residues in the CDR3. The CDR3 nucleotides are TGCAGTGCTAGAAGCTCGGCAATCTCGGAGTGCTTC. Protein: CSARSSAISECF.

This clonotype has a handful of counts. The V call is TRBV27, the J call TRBJ2-3, with a weak D call TRBD1 (6 bases). The V gene lost 3 bases and the J gene lost 4 bases, with 11 bases spanning the gap. The germline V gene has CDR1 MNHEY and CDR2 SMNVEV (reference sequence). There are 14 residues in the CDR3. CDR3 protein: CASSFTGFADTQYF. The CDR3 DNA reads as TGTGCCAGCAGTTTCACAGGGTTCGCAGATACGCAGTATTTT.